This is a list of T cell receptor beta chains from one sample in a study of T cells in Graves' hyperthyroidism and ophthalmopathy. TCRdb re-analysed the multiplex PCR reads in MiXCR, keeping a single row per CDR3 protein. Of nearly 750,000 distinct CDR3 sequences detected, around 40% appear once; the ten largest clones hold around a third. The sequencing sample was made of blood. The source of these receptors is a woman aged 40 to 49 with Graves' hyperthyroidism. Each CDR3 is given with its conserved first and last residue. The D gene is left open where the match is weak. Clone size is not always given. Where it is, it says once, few, many or a class for expanded clones.

>many|TRBV7-9|-|TRBJ1-5
TGTGCCAGCAGCTTAGGGTCCCAACAGCCCCAGCATTTT
CASSLGSQQPQHF
>-|TRBV6-2/TRBV6-3|-|TRBJ1-5
TGTGCCAGCAGCCGCCAATATCAGCCCCAGCATTTT
CASSRQYQPQHF
>many|TRBV7-2|-|TRBJ2-7
TGTGCCAGCAGCTTTGGGGGGCGGTACGAGCAGTACTTC
CASSFGGRYEQYF
>many|TRBV15|-|TRBJ1-1
TGTGCCACCAGCAGCTCCAGGGGGAACACTGAAGCTTTCTTT
CATSSSRGNTEAFF
>many|TRBV20-1|-|TRBJ2-5
TGCAGTGCGCCTCCAGGGTACCAAGAGACCCAGTACTTC
CSAPPGYQETQYF
>-|TRBV10-1|-|TRBJ1-4
TGCGCCAGCAGTGAGTCACCGCAACTTAATGAAAAACTGTTTTTT
CASSESPQLNEKLFF
>few|TRBV2|-|TRBJ1-2
TGTGCCAGCAGTTTGGAGGGTTCCCTGGGTAGCTACACCTTC
CASSLEGSLGSYTF
>-|TRBV9|-|TRBJ1-2
TGTGCCAGCAGCGTAGAGGGGAACGGCTACACCTTC
CASSVEGNGYTF
>few|TRBV13|TRBD1|TRBJ1-4
TGTGCCAGCAGCTGGGACAGGGATGGGACTAATGAAAAACTGTTTTTT
CASSWDRDGTNEKLFF
>many|TRBV29-1|-|TRBJ2-7
TGCAGCGTTGAAGCTATCCAGGAGAGCTCCTACGAGCAGTACTTC
CSVEAIQESSYEQYF
>many|TRBV29-1|TRBD2|TRBJ2-5
TGCAGCGTGGCCGTAGGGACTAGCGGAGAGACCCAGTACTTC
CSVAVGTSGETQYF
>many|TRBV10-3|-|TRBJ1-1
TGTGCCATCGGCTCTTCCCACGACGTCCCTGAAGCTTTCTTT
CAIGSSHDVPEAFF
>few|TRBV19|TRBD1|TRBJ1-5
TGTGCCAGTAGTATAGATACCCCCCAGGGGGAAGTTACCCAGCATTTT
CASSIDTPQGEVTQHF
>-|TRBV10-3|-|TRBJ2-6
TGTGCCAGCACAATCAGCTCTGGGGCCAACGTCCTGACTTTC
CASTISSGANVLTF
>few|TRBV20-1|-|TRBJ1-5
TGCAGTGCTAGAGACGGGTCAGTTAGCAATCAGCCCCAGCATTTT
CSARDGSVSNQPQHF
>-|TRBV11-2|-|TRBJ2-5
TGTGCCAGCAGCTTAGATCCCAACCCCCAAGAGACCCAGTACTTC
CASSLDPNPQETQYF
>many|TRBV7-2|TRBD1|TRBJ2-5
TGTGCCAGCAGCGCCTACGGACAGGGCCAAGAGACCCAGTACTTC
CASSAYGQGQETQYF
>-|TRBV29-1|TRBD1|TRBJ2-3
TGCAGCGGAACAGGGGGAGATACGCAGTATTTT
CSGTGGDTQYF
>few|TRBV10-3|-|TRBJ1-2
TGTGCCATCAGTGGTGAAGGAGGTAGTGGCTACACCTTC
CAISGEGGSGYTF
>many|TRBV29-1|TRBD1|TRBJ1-2
TGCAGCGGCGAGACAGGGAACTATGGCTACACCTTC
CSGETGNYGYTF
>few|TRBV11-2|-|TRBJ2-7
TGTGCCAGCCCCGGGCCGTTATCCGCCGAGCAGTACTTC
CASPGPLSAEQYF
>-|TRBV4-3|-|TRBJ2-2
TGCGCCAGCAGCCAAAGGTACGGGGAGCTGTTTTTT
CASSQRYGELFF
>few|TRBV4-1|-|TRBJ2-2
TGCGCCAGCAGCCAAGAAGCTCGGGGGGAGCTGTTTTTT
CASSQEARGELFF
>many|TRBV5-8|-|TRBJ2-2
TGTGCCAGCAGCTGGGGGGAGGATACGAACACCGGGGAGCTGTTTTTT
CASSWGEDTNTGELFF
>-|TRBV2|-|TRBJ2-7
TGTGCCAGCAGTGAGACTCAGGGTGTCGGATACAATGAGCAGTACTTC
CASSETQGVGYNEQYF
>-|TRBV19|TRBD1|TRBJ1-5
TGTGCCAGCCGACGGGACAGGAGCAATCAGCCCCAGCATTTT
CASRRDRSNQPQHF
>few|TRBV6-2/TRBV6-3|-|TRBJ1-1
TGTGCCAGCAGTATCCTTGACACTGAAGCTTTCTTT
CASSILDTEAFF
>many|TRBV11-2|-|TRBJ2-6
TGTGCCAGCAGCCCAGATGGGCTCCCTGGGGCCAACGTCCTGACTTTC
CASSPDGLPGANVLTF
>few|TRBV4-1|-|TRBJ1-2
TGCGCCAGCAGCCAAGTAACAGGGTTGGATGGCTACACCTTC
CASSQVTGLDGYTF
>many|TRBV29-1|-|TRBJ1-1
TGCAGGGTGGGTAGGCCGTCAAACACTGAAGCTTTCTTT
CRVGRPSNTEAFF
>many|TRBV2|-|TRBJ1-1
TGTGCCAGCAGATACACAGGTCTGAACACTGAAGCTTTCTTT
CASRYTGLNTEAFF
>-|TRBV12-3/TRBV12-4|-|TRBJ2-7
TGTGCCAGCAGTTCTAGACAGTCCAACGAGCAGTACTTC
CASSSRQSNEQYF
>-|TRBV7-2|TRBD1|TRBJ2-3
TGTGCCAGCAGCCGTCCCGGGACAGGGCATACGCAGTATTTT
CASSRPGTGHTQYF
>few|TRBV25-1|-|TRBJ1-5
TGTGCCAACAGGCTGGGGGCAGGGCCCTCTCAGCCCCAGCATTTT
CANRLGAGPSQPQHF
>few|TRBV4-1|TRBD1|TRBJ1-2
TGCGCCAGCAGCCAAGTAGACAGGGGGCTGGGGGGCTACACCTTC
CASSQVDRGLGGYTF
>many|TRBV20-1|-|TRBJ1-4
TGCAGTGCCCAGGGAGGGCCCTCTAATGAAAAACTGTTTTTT
CSAQGGPSNEKLFF
>-|TRBV12-3/TRBV12-4|-|TRBJ2-7
TGTGCCAGCAGTTACGACCCCGTGAATCTCTCCTACGAGCAGTACTTC
CASSYDPVNLSYEQYF
>many|TRBV4-1|-|TRBJ1-2
TGCGCCAGCAGCGCGGACAGAGCCCTCCTTTCCTATGGCTACACCTTC
CASSADRALLSYGYTF
>-|TRBV11-2|TRBD1|TRBJ1-2
TGTGCCAGCAGTCGAGGACAGGGCTCCGCTCGGGGCTACACCTTC
CASSRGQGSARGYTF
>-|TRBV10-2|TRBD2|TRBJ2-7
TGCGCCAGCAGGTCAACCTGGGAGGGGCCCCTAGACTACGAGCAGTACTTC
CASRSTWEGPLDYEQYF
>many|TRBV29-1|TRBD2|TRBJ2-2
TGCAGCGTTGAGTTAGGGGCTAGCGGGGAAAACACCGGGGAGCTGTTTTTT
CSVELGASGENTGELFF
>-|TRBV24-1|-|TRBJ2-6
TGTGCCACCAGTGGTATCTCTGGGGCCAACGTCCTGACTTTC
CATSGISGANVLTF
>-|TRBV7-9|TRBD2|TRBJ2-1
TGTGCCAGCAGCGTATGGTGGGAGGGCTCCTACAATGAGCAGTTCTTC
CASSVWWEGSYNEQFF
>many|TRBV12-3/TRBV12-4|-|TRBJ1-1
TGTGCCAGCCGGAGCGGGGGACAACCGAACACTGAAGCTTTCTTT
CASRSGGQPNTEAFF
>-|TRBV7-9|TRBD2|TRBJ2-5
TGTGCCAGCAGCCCGGGACTAGGGGACCAAGAGACCCAGCACTTC
CASSPGLGDQETQHF
>-|TRBV25-1|-|TRBJ1-6
TGTGCCAGCAGTTACCTTTTGGGGCCCCGTTGGTCACCCCTCCACTTT
CASSYLLGPRWSPLHF
>many|TRBV2|TRBD1|TRBJ2-7
TGTGCCAGCAGGAGGGACAGCGATAGCTCCTACGAGCAGTACTTC
CASRRDSDSSYEQYF
>once|TRBV20-1|-|TRBJ2-7
TGCAGTGCTAGAGACCCCGACAGCACCAATTACGAGCAGTACTTC
CSARDPDSTNYEQYF
>-|TRBV20-1|-|TRBJ2-1
TGCAGTGCTAGTCAGAACAATGAGCAGTTCTTC
CSASQNNEQFF
>-|TRBV29-1|-|TRBJ1-2
TGCAGCGCCGTCGTGGGCGCGGACTATGGCTACACCTTC
CSAVVGADYGYTF
>-|TRBV10-3|TRBD1|TRBJ1-2
TGTGCCATCACACAGGGGACGGGTTCATGGTATGGCTACACCTTC
CAITQGTGSWYGYTF
>-|TRBV4-3|TRBD1|TRBJ2-7
TGCGCCAGCAGCCGCGGACAGGGGGCGCACGAGCAGTACTTC
CASSRGQGAHEQYF
>-|TRBV7-9|-|TRBJ1-2
TGCGCCAGCAGCCAAGTGGAACCGTCCGGCTATGGCTACACCTTC
CASSQVEPSGYGYTF
>-|TRBV2|-|TRBJ2-3
TGTGCCAGCAGTGGGACGGGACGGACGGGCGGGGATACGCAGTATTTT
CASSGTGRTGGDTQYF
>many|TRBV20-1|-|TRBJ1-1
TGCAGTGCTACCCAACAGGGCGCTGAAGCTTTCTTT
CSATQQGAEAFF
>few|TRBV11-2|TRBD2|TRBJ2-5
TGTGCCAGCAGCTCGCGGACTAGAGATGAGACCCAGTACTTC
CASSSRTRDETQYF
>-|TRBV2|-|TRBJ1-1
TGTGCCAGCAGGAGGGAAAGGGTTGAAGCTTTCTTT
CASRRERVEAFF
>-|TRBV29-1|-|TRBJ1-3
TGCAGCGTTCTCGACAGGTCCGGAAACACCATATATTTT
CSVLDRSGNTIYF
>-|TRBV7-2|TRBD1|TRBJ2-7
TGTGCCAGCAGTTACCTTGGACAGGGTGGTCACGAGCAGTACTTC
CASSYLGQGGHEQYF
>-|TRBV2|TRBD1|TRBJ2-2
TGTGCCAGCCGTGACAGGGGCGTGAACACCGGGGAGCTGTTTTTT
CASRDRGVNTGELFF